Shown below are 22 T cell receptor beta chains from a single sample sequenced in a study of T cell responses to AZD1222 COVID-19 vaccine. TCRdb's table, derived via immunoSEQ multiplex PCR, lists solely in-frame clones and lacks some. The sample consists of 80,000 to 95,000 clones, roughly 90% of them appearing once. This sample comprised peripheral blood, obtained on day 0 of MenACWY control vaccination. These receptors were obtained from an adult in good health.

The gene calls are TRBV30 and TRBJ1-1; D uncertain. Trimming removed 2 bases at V and 0 bases at J, with 7 bases between. The CDR3 sequence is 13 residues long. Germline V gives CDR1 GTSNPN, CDR2 SVGIG (reference sequence). Written as DNA, the CDR3 is TGTGCCTGGAGTCTAGAAATGAACACTGAAGCTTTCTTT. Residues: CAWSLEMNTEAFF.

The CDR3 coding sequence is TGTGCCAGCAGCTCCCGGGTTAACACTGAAGCTTTCTTT. It encodes CASSSRVNTEAFF. V and J are TRBV7-9 and TRBJ1-1; D is ambiguous. This CDR3 has 13 residues. The ends were cut back, 4 bases at V and 2 bases at J, with 8 bases in the middle. CDR1 and CDR2 from the germline V gene are SEHNR and FQNEAQ (reference sequence).

This clone came up once. The chain employs TRBV7-2 and TRBJ1-6; D ambiguous. V was trimmed by 5 bases and J by 4 bases, leaving 6 bases between them. The CDR3 covers 13 residues. From germline, CDR1 is SGHTA and CDR2 FQGNSA. The CDR3, as DNA: TGTGCCAGCAGCCGCCTTTATAATTCACCCCTCCACTTT. It specifies CASSRLYNSPLHF. The variable domain in full, completed from reference TRBV7-2 and TRBJ1-6, reads GAGVSQSPSNKVTEKGKDVELRCDPISGHTALYWYRQSLGQGLEFLIYFQGNSAPDKSGLPSDRFSAERTGGSVSTLTIQRTQQEDSAVYLCASSRLYNSPLHFGNGTRLTVT.

The chain combines TRBV27 with TRBJ1-2, with D tentatively TRBD1 (6 bases). V was shortened by 4 bases and J by 6 bases, with 9 bases between the two germline ends. The length of the CDR3 is 12 residues. The V gene's germline CDR1 is MNHEY and CDR2 SMNVEV (reference sequence). As DNA, the CDR3 is TGTGCCAGCAGTTCTCAGGGGAATGGCTACACCTTC. Translation: CASSSQGNGYTF.

This clone was counted a few times. This chain connects TRBV24-1 to TRBJ2-5; no definite D call. V was pared by 6 bases and J by 4 bases, with 5 bases between. CDR3 length: 11 residues. Germline V gives CDR1 KGHDR, CDR2 SFDVKD. The CDR3 region has the DNA TGTGCCACCAGTACATCAGAGACCCAGTACTTC. This sequence encodes CATSTSETQYF.

The CDR3 region has the DNA TGTGCCAGCAGTCTCCAGGGCCTCCTAGCTAACTATGGCTACACCTTC. Its protein product is CASSLQGLLANYGYTF. The V call is TRBV28, the J call TRBJ1-2; a weak D match, TRBD1 (5 bases). With 5 bases removed from V and 0 bases from J, the gap between germline ends came to 16 bases. The V gene's germline CDR1 is MDHEN and CDR2 SYDVKM. The CDR3 contains 16 residues.

The chain uses TRBV28 and TRBJ1-1, with D uncertain. Trimming removed 3 bases from V and 5 bases from J, with 13 bases in between. The CDR3 sequence is 14 residues long. Germline V gene data show CDR1 as MDHEN and CDR2 as SYDVKM. The CDR3 region has the DNA TGTGCCAGCAGTTTCCTGAAGGGCGAAACTGAAGCTTTCTTT. Translated: CASSFLKGETEAFF. Complete variable domain (other parts from reference TRBV28 and TRBJ1-1): DVKVTQSSRYLVKRTGEKVFLECVQDMDHENMFWYRQDPGLGLRLIYFSYDVKMKEKGDIPEGYSVSREKKERFSLILESASTNQTSMYLCASSFLKGETEAFFGQGTRLTVV.

This chain connects TRBV30 to TRBJ1-3, with D unclear. Looked up from germline, CDR1 is GTSNPN and CDR2 is SVGIG (reference sequence). The CDR3 contains 16 residues. V was shortened by 0 bases and J by 0 bases, with 12 bases between the two germline ends. The CDR3 spells CAWSVLDGFSGNTIYF. As DNA, the CDR3 is TGTGCCTGGAGTGTACTGGATGGGTTCTCTGGAAACACCATATATTTT.

This clone has more than one count but fewer than ten. The J gene is TRBJ2-3, the V gene TRBV28; TRBD2 agrees at 7 bases. Germline values: CDR1 MDHEN, CDR2 SYDVKM. V was clipped by 4 bases and J by 4 bases; unmatched bases: 8. The CDR3 loop spans 15 amino acids. CDR3 nucleotides: TGTGCCAGCAGTTCTGCTGGGGGAGGGCCAGATACGCAGTATTTT. This gives the protein CASSSAGGGPDTQYF. Complete variable domain (other parts from reference TRBV28 and TRBJ2-3): DVKVTQSSRYLVKRTGEKVFLECVQDMDHENMFWYRQDPGLGLRLIYFSYDVKMKEKGDIPEGYSVSREKKERFSLILESASTNQTSMYLCASSSAGGGPDTQYFGPGTRLTVL.

The rearrangement joins TRBV2 to TRBJ1-1, with a weak D call TRBD1 (6 bases). Germline lookup yields CDR1 SNHLY and CDR2 FYNNEI. Trimming left V 8 bases short and J 3 bases short, with 10 bases between. The CDR3 is 12 residues long. The CDR3 nucleotides are TGTGCCAGCGGGGGGCCCGACACTGAAGCTTTCTTT. Its protein is CASGGPDTEAFF.

J is TRBJ1-6 and V is TRBV7-2; D call uncertain. The CDR3 sequence is 17 residues long. V shed 1 base and J shed 0 bases, with 10 bases lying between them. Germline CDR1 and CDR2: SGHTA and FQGNSA. The CDR3 protein is CASSLVLSSSYNSPLHF. CDR3 DNA sequence: TGTGCCAGCAGCTTAGTTCTGTCGAGCTCCTATAATTCACCCCTCCACTTT. The whole variable domain, remainder taken from reference TRBV7-2 and TRBJ1-6, is GAGVSQSPSNKVTEKGKDVELRCDPISGHTALYWYRQSLGQGLEFLIYFQGNSAPDKSGLPSDRFSAERTGGSVSTLTIQRTQQEDSAVYLCASSLVLSSSYNSPLHFGNGTRLTVT.

Turning to this clone: A junction end diverges from the germline sequence, so it may reflect a read error. The chain links TRBV7-9 to TRBJ1-5; the D is unclear. This CDR3 comprises 14 residues. Germline CDR1 is SEHNR and CDR2 is FQNEAQ (reference sequence). Here the CDR3 reads CASSLAVSDQPQHF. The CDR3 region has the DNA TGTGCCAGCAGCTTAGCAGTTAGCGATCAGCCCCAGCATTTT.

The sample holds a few counts of this clone. V is TRBV15 and J is TRBJ2-1; possibly TRBD1 for D (6 bases). From germline, CDR1 is LNHNV and CDR2 YYDKDF (reference sequence). The CDR3 runs to 16 residues. The ends were cut back, 1 base at V and 7 bases at J, with 17 bases in the middle. CDR3 residues: CATSRAGQPLRNEQFF. CDR3 coding DNA: TGTGCCACCAGCAGAGCAGGACAGCCCTTAAGGAATGAGCAGTTCTTC.

This rearrangement joins TRBV9 to TRBJ1-2; 7 bases fit TRBD1. The J segment lost 6 bases and the V segment lost 9 bases, leaving 11 bases of the junction unmatched. The CDR3 is 13 amino acids. CDR1 and CDR2 from the germline V gene are SGDLS and YYNGEE. The CDR3 bases are TGTGCCACCGGCCCCGACAGGGAAAATGGCTACACCTTC. Protein sequence: CATGPDRENGYTF. The full variable domain, with the rest looked up from reference TRBV9 and TRBJ1-2, is DSGVTQTPKHLITATGQRVTLRCSPRSGDLSVYWYQQSLDQGLQFLIQYYNGEERAKGNILERFSAQQFPDLHSELNLSSLELGDSALYFCATGPDRENGYTFGSGTRLTVV.

The V call is TRBV19, the J call TRBJ2-7; 13 nucleotides line up with TRBD2. This CDR3 contains 15 residues. Germline CDR1 and CDR2: LNHDA and SQIVND (reference sequence). The V gene end was trimmed by 4 bases and the J gene end by 3 bases; junction bases not matched to a gene: 3. CDR3 region: CASSTLAGGDYEQYF. The CDR3 nucleotides are TGTGCCAGTAGTACACTAGCGGGAGGGGACTACGAGCAGTACTTC.

This chain connects TRBV27 to TRBJ2-5, with 10 bases identical to TRBD2. CDR3 length: 17 residues. Germline CDR1 reads MNHEY; CDR2 reads SMNVEV (reference sequence). Trimming took 0 bases from V and 1 from J; bases not matched to a gene: 5. In nucleotides, the CDR3 is TGTGCCAGCAGTTTATCTCTTCAGCGGGAGGGCCAAGAGACCCAGTACTTC. This gives the protein CASSLSLQREGQETQYF.

The CDR3 nucleotides read TGCAGTGCTAGTTTAGGGAGGGGCGATTCACCCCTCCACTTT. Amino acid sequence: CSASLGRGDSPLHF. The chain carries TRBV20-1 and TRBJ1-6; possibly TRBD1 for D (5 bases). Looked up from germline, CDR1 is DFQATT and CDR2 is SNEGSKA (reference sequence). V dropped 3 bases and J dropped 8 bases, with 14 bases sitting between them. The CDR3 length is 14 residues.

The chain uses TRBV3-1 (or the pseudogene TRBV3-2) and TRBJ1-1; the match to TRBD1 covers 12 bases. The CDR3 runs to 15 residues. CDR1 is LGHDT and CDR2 is YNNKEL in the germline V gene (reference sequence). V lost 4 bases, J lost 6 bases, and 6 bases stayed unmatched. CDR3 DNA sequence: TGTGCCAGCAGCCGAAGGGACAGGGGGCGGTCTGAAGCTTTCTTT. Its protein product is CASSRRDRGRSEAFF.

This chain connects TRBV28 to TRBJ2-7; 7 bases agree with TRBD1. This CDR3 is 13 amino acids long. Germline loops: CDR1 MDHEN, CDR2 SYDVKM. The V and J ends lost 6 bases and 4 bases, in that order; junction bases with no gene match: 6. The CDR3: CASSSGQVYEQYF. The CDR3 nucleotides read TGTGCCAGCAGCTCCGGACAGGTTTACGAGCAGTACTTC. Full variable domain (missing parts from reference TRBV28 and TRBJ2-7): DVKVTQSSRYLVKRTGEKVFLECVQDMDHENMFWYRQDPGLGLRLIYFSYDVKMKEKGDIPEGYSVSREKKERFSLILESASTNQTSMYLCASSSGQVYEQYFGPGTRLTVT.

The V and J genes are TRBV6-5 and TRBJ1-4, with TRBD1 matching over 7 bases. Germline-derived CDR1 and CDR2 are MNHEY and SVGAGI. This CDR3 spans 15 amino acids. V trimming: 4 bases; J trimming: 1 base; junction bases outside the gene matches: 3. In nucleotides, the CDR3 is TGTGCCAGCAGTTCCACAGGGGTAACTAATGAAAAACTGTTTTTT. Translation gives CASSSTGVTNEKLFF.

The chain combines TRBV2 with TRBJ2-7, with 7 bases that match TRBD2. CDR1 and CDR2 (germline): SNHLY, FYNNEI. Trimming cost V 5 bases and J 5 bases; bases outside gene matches: 9. The CDR3 contains 14 residues. This chain's CDR3 is CASSIGLVNHEQYF. The CDR3 DNA sequence: TGTGCCAGCAGTATCGGACTAGTAAACCACGAGCAGTACTTC.

V and J are TRBV4-1 and TRBJ2-2; no clear D. This CDR3 is 11 amino acids long. Germline V gives CDR1 MGHRA, CDR2 YSYEKL. Trimming left V 3 bases short and J 7 bases short, with 3 bases between. CDR3 DNA sequence: TGCGCCAGCAGCCATTACGGGGAGCTGTTTTTT. This codes for CASSHYGELFF.